This is a list of T cell receptor beta chains from one sample in a study of blood T cell repertoires in COVID-19. Some clones are missing from TCRdb's copy, which holds only in-frame ones; the method was immunoSEQ multiplex PCR. The sample lists some 110,000 clones, approximately 85% seen once, with 7.9% in the top ten. The sequenced sample was peripheral blood. The receptors were sampled from a man between 65 and 79 years old with acute or convalescent COVID-19. Each CDR3 is given with its conserved first and last residue. A D gene is named only where the DNA matches it firmly. Not all rows give a size; the values are once, few, many and, for expanded clones, a class.

abundance | j_gene | d_gene | v_gene | CDR3aa | CDR3nt
once | TRBJ1-2 | TRBD1 | TRBV19 | CASSTWTGGSSLYGYTF | TGTGCCAGTAGTACCTGGACAGGGGGCTCCTCTCTCTATGGCTACACCTTC
. | TRBJ2-1 | TRBD2 | TRBV6-2/TRBV6-3 | CASSYGSGMRYNEQFF | TGTGCCAGCAGTTACGGGAGCGGGATGAGGTACAATGAGCAGTTCTTC
. | TRBJ1-3 | TRBD1 | TRBV5-1 | CASSLTTGGYGNTIYF | TGCGCCAGCAGCCTTACGACAGGGGGCTATGGAAACACCATATATTTT
. | TRBJ2-5 | . | TRBV24-1 | CATSDLRETQYF | TGTGCCACCAGTGATTTGCGGGAGACCCAGTACTTC
. | TRBJ2-5 | TRBD2 | TRBV5-1 | CASSGAAGGETQYF | TGCGCCAGCAGCGGAGCGGCCGGGGGGGAGACCCAGTACTTC
. | TRBJ1-2 | TRBD1 | TRBV29-1 | CSGSTGGGGYTF | TGCAGCGGTTCGACAGGGGGTGGGGGCTACACCTTC
. | TRBJ2-5 | TRBD2 | TRBV9 | CASSSGTRRETQYF | TGTGCCAGCAGCTCCGGGACTAGAAGAGAGACCCAGTACTTC
. | TRBJ2-5 | TRBD1 | TRBV5-1 | CASSFLNLPGQSRQETQYF | TGCGCCAGCAGCTTTTTAAACCTTCCGGGACAGTCTCGTCAAGAGACCCAGTACTTC
. | TRBJ2-1 | TRBD2 | TRBV25-1 | CASSDPRTSGDGDEQFF | TGTGCCAGCAGTGACCCCCGGACTAGCGGGGATGGGGATGAGCAGTTCTTC
. | TRBJ2-3 | . | TRBV7-2 | CASSLMRDTQYF | TGTGCCAGCAGCTTAATGAGGGATACGCAGTATTTT
. | TRBJ1-6 | . | TRBV28 | CASSLGSRVSPLHF | TGTGCCAGCAGTTTAGGGTCCAGGGTTTCACCCCTCCACTTT
few | TRBJ2-2 | . | TRBV6-2/TRBV6-3 | CASSYRLANTGELFF | TGTGCCAGCAGTTATAGATTAGCGAACACCGGGGAGCTGTTTTTT
. | TRBJ1-1 | TRBD1 | TRBV6-1 | CASSERGPDTEAFF | TGTGCCAGCAGTGAAAGGGGGCCTGACACTGAAGCTTTCTTT
. | TRBJ1-2 | . | TRBV19 | CASSVTGALSSYGYTF | TGTGCCAGTAGTGTGACAGGAGCCTTAAGCTCCTATGGCTACACCTTC
. | TRBJ2-3 | . | TRBV6-6 | CASSPGATQYF | TGTGCCAGCAGTCCGGGAGCTACGCAGTATTTT
. | TRBJ2-3 | TRBD2 | TRBV5-6 | CASSYWRLAGGPTDTQYF | TGTGCCAGCAGCTATTGGAGGCTAGCGGGGGGGCCCACAGATACGCAGTATTTT
. | TRBJ1-1 | . | TRBV7-9 | CASSLVGGMSTEAFF | TGTGCCAGCAGCTTAGTGGGGGGGATGAGCACTGAAGCTTTCTTT
. | TRBJ2-7 | . | TRBV5-1 | CASSLDGTSYEQYF | TGCGCCAGCAGCTTGGATGGCACCTCCTACGAGCAGTACTTC
. | TRBJ2-5 | TRBD2 | TRBV5-1 | CASSGAGGKQETQYF | TGCGCCAGCAGCGGAGCGGGAGGGAAACAAGAGACCCAGTACTTC
. | TRBJ2-3 | . | TRBV5-1 | CASSTSGSLTDTQYF | TGCGCCAGCAGCACATCGGGGTCCCTCACAGATACGCAGTATTTT
. | TRBJ2-3 | TRBD2 | TRBV3-1/TRBV3-2 | CASSQDRGLASREYF | TGTGCCAGCAGCCAAGATCGAGGACTAGCATCTCGGGAGTATTTT
. | TRBJ2-5 | . | TRBV28 | CASSALETQYF | TGTGCCAGCAGTGCGCTTGAGACCCAGTACTTC
once | TRBJ2-2 | TRBD2 | TRBV3-1/TRBV3-2 | CASSQDQTSGRSYGELFF | TGTGCCAGCAGCCAAGATCAGACTAGCGGGAGGTCGTACGGGGAGCTGTTTTTT
. | TRBJ2-7 | TRBD1 | TRBV3-1/TRBV3-2 | CASSLGTGSYEQYF | TGTGCCAGCAGCCTCGGGACAGGGAGCTACGAGCAGTACTTC
. | TRBJ1-6 | . | TRBV7-9 | CASSLAGEAGSPLHF | TGTGCCAGCAGCTTAGCTGGGGAGGCAGGGTCACCCCTCCACTTT
. | TRBJ2-7 | TRBD2 | TRBV5-1 | CASSVSSGSRFEQYF | TGCGCCAGCAGCGTTTCTAGCGGGAGTCGGTTCGAGCAGTACTTC
. | TRBJ2-1 | TRBD2 | TRBV5-6 | CASSLMAGGLNEQFF | TGTGCCAGCAGCTTGATGGCGGGGGGGCTCAATGAGCAGTTCTTC
. | TRBJ1-2 | . | TRBV6-5 | CASSYSGGSYSGYTF | TGTGCCAGCAGTTACTCGGGGGGTAGTTATTCTGGCTACACCTTC
. | TRBJ1-5 | . | TRBV28 | CASRSGGGNQPQHF | TGTGCCAGCAGATCCGGGGGAGGCAATCAGCCCCAGCATTTT
. | TRBJ2-1 | TRBD2 | TRBV18 | CASSPTGGNEQFF | TGTGCCAGCTCACCAACCGGGGGGAATGAGCAGTTCTTC
. | TRBJ2-3 | . | TRBV4-2 | CASSQAPQGTDTQYF | TGTGCCAGCAGCCAAGCCCCGCAGGGAACAGATACGCAGTATTTT
. | TRBJ1-1 | . | TRBV6-5 | CASTLGGGAEAFF | TGTGCCAGCACCCTCGGGGGGGGTGCTGAAGCTTTCTTT
. | TRBJ2-7 | . | TRBV14 | CASSQDAGSLPSGQYF | TGTGCCAGCAGCCAAGATGCGGGGAGTCTCCCCTCAGGGCAGTACTTC
. | TRBJ2-3 | . | TRBV19 | CASSIPGSSTDTQYF | TGTGCCAGTAGTATACCCGGGTCTAGCACAGATACGCAGTATTTT
. | TRBJ1-4 | . | TRBV7-8 | CASSLGPGGELFF | TGTGCCAGCAGCTTAGGGCCAGGAGGGGAACTGTTTTTT
few | TRBJ2-1 | . | TRBV24-1 | CATSDSQVNEQFF | TGTGCCACCAGTGATTCACAGGTAAATGAGCAGTTCTTC
once | TRBJ1-6 | . | TRBV2 | CASSLGASNSPLHF | TGTGCCAGCAGTTTGGGGGCGAGTAATTCACCCCTCCACTTT
. | TRBJ2-2 | TRBD2 | TRBV10-2 | CASTRLAGKTGELFF | TGCGCCAGCACTCGACTAGCGGGGAAAACCGGGGAGCTGTTTTTT
. | TRBJ2-7 | . | TRBV3-1/TRBV3-2 | CASSLRAGVSSYEQYF | TGTGCCAGCAGCCTAAGGGCAGGGGTAAGCTCCTACGAGCAGTACTTC
few | TRBJ2-5 | . | TRBV19 | CASRGGGQETQYF | TGTGCCAGTAGGGGAGGGGGTCAAGAGACCCAGTACTTC